The T cell receptor (beta chain) under discussion was sequenced for a study of T-cell memory formation after mild COVID-19 (dated by TCRdb to about 2021). As for the study more broadly: TCR sequence clusters from the two donors were largely donor specific. In a couple of donors, T-cell clones that expanded and contracted after mild COVID-19 were tracked by sequencing TCRalpha and TCRbeta repertoires over time. Two young, previously healthy adult volunteers made up the cohort, one male and one female. The paper's findings and limits, for the study overall: The study covered only two mild cases, and larger cohorts including severe cases with pre-infection samples were considered necessary. SARS-CoV-2 specificity was not confirmed for the second-wave clones peaking on day 37. Some responding clones were detected in pre-infection memory, which suggested that pre-existing cross-reactive memory T cells had joined the SARS-CoV-2 response. Clones contracting from day 15 to 85 had balanced CD4/CD8 phenotypes, while a second wave expanding from day 15 to 37 was biased towards CD4+. Contracting CD4+ clones were found mainly in CM and EM memory subsets, while CD8+ clones were enriched in EMRA.

Reading from cysteine to phenylalanine, the CDR3 counts 13 amino acids. The retained sequence is limited to the CDR3, 39 bases, with the frame set at the first base. CDR1 is given as KGHDR and CDR2 as SFDVKD, both from the germline V gene. The V end loses 12 bases and the J end loses 0 bases, and a stretch of 12 bases separates them. The instrument given in TCRdb is Illumina NovaSeq 6000. cDNA libraries for TCRalpha and TCRbeta were prepared by 5'RACE using constant-segment primers, with sample barcodes and unique molecular identifiers added. Trizol reagent was used to extract RNA from every sample. Amplification of the libraries took two PCR steps, and the second step added a second sample barcode plus Illumina TruSeq adapters. Sequencing of the libraries was done on an Illumina NovaSeq, producing 2 x 150 bp paired-end reads. Processing in the source paper ran as follows. The reads were demultiplexed and collapsed into UMI-guided consensus sequences using migec v1.2.7. Using mixcr v2.1.11, the UMI consensuses were aligned to TRA and TRB V and J templates and assembled into clonotypes. Clonotypes were classified as expanded or contracted when called significant by both edgeR and NoisET, with noise models trained on biological replicates. For edgeR calls, the thresholds were a false discovery rate-adjusted p below 0.01 and a log2 fold-change of 1. PCA with hierarchical clustering of max-normalized trajectories of the 1000 most abundant clonotypes was used as exploratory dynamics analysis. Each responding clone was given a CD4 or CD8 phenotype based on the CD4+ and CD8+ repertoires, which had been sequenced separately. TCRdb cleaned the public reads at Q25 with fastp, built clones with MiXCR and kept in-frame beta chains. Under each unique CDR3 protein, matching rows form one entry showing the most common genes and DNA. TCRdb's processing, not the study's, gives the V and J calls here. Present in this sample are roughly 200,000 distinct CDR3 sequences, roughly 10% of which were seen just once. Together, the top ten hold 3.5% of the sample.

This clonotype was seen a handful of times. It has no known antigen specificity. Per-base quality was not reported, and no clone a single base away is much larger than it. Ficoll-Paque density gradient centrifugation was the method used to isolate PBMCs. The TCR sequence derives from a man between 18 and 35 years old who had mild COVID-19 (a few samples of this study predate the infection). The sample titles of this study are shuffled in the database, so cell type and time point are left out; the donor was told from shared clones. Here the chain combines TRBV24-1 and TRBJ2-3, with an unclear D gene assignment. Sequencing was done on a sample of PBMCs or a T cell subset sorted from them (not recorded which). The DNA is as follows: TGTGCCGCTGGGCCGCGGAGCACAGATACGCAGTATTTT. Its protein reads: CAAGPRSTDTQYF.